The clone carrying this T cell receptor beta chain was seen a few times. Antigen specificity is unknown. Deep-level running was used for the assay. The data were produced by immunoSEQ multiplex PCR, yet TCRdb's version contains in-frame clones alone and is incomplete. This table has roughly 1,000,000 clones, about 80% appearing once. Trimming cost V 6 bases and J 1 base, with 6 bases left between them. There are 12 residues in the CDR3. In germline, CDR1 is MNHNY, CDR2 SVGAGI (reference sequence). The sample is drawn from a study of shared clonotypes between healthy human individuals. CD4+ cells yielded CD45RA+ naive and CD45RA-negative memory subsets. Study-wide results and caveats: Non-shared clonotypes displayed generation probabilities falling below those of clonotypes present in all four donors.

The TCR was taken from a man younger than 35 in good health. Some clones in this sample may be carry-over from other donors' samples. V gene TRBV6-6 combines with J gene TRBJ2-5, with a possible D match to TRBD2 (5 bases). What was sequenced was memory CD4+ T cells from PBMCs. Noted subset: CD45RA-negative fraction. The CDR3 DNA reads as TGTGCCAGCAGCACTAGCCAAGAGACCCAGTACTTC. Translating it yields CASSTSQETQYF.